By its share, the clone carrying this T cell receptor (beta chain) is large. What it binds is not known. Germline lookup yields CDR1 SQVTM and CDR2 ANQGSEA. The CDR3 covers 13 residues. Deletions cut 5 bases from V and 4 bases from J, with 13 bases between. These data are taken from a study of spatial heterogeneity in lung cancer. Study-level findings and limits: Tracking of tumor mutation counts was seen in expanded intratumoral alpha and beta TCR counts.

TCRdb reanalysed the 5' RACE reads using MiXCR and keeps one entry per CDR3 protein. The sample lists over 8,500 distinct CDR3 sequences, 5.1% seen once, with 9.5% to 15% in the top ten. The time point denotes: sample taken at primary tumor resection. The genes are TRBV29-1 and TRBJ2-3; perhaps TRBD2 as D (5 bases). The sequence derives from a male donor with early-stage non-small cell lung cancer. The source material was lung tumor tissue, sampled at surgery. This CDR3 is CSVSNLEADTQYF. The CDR3 bases are TGCAGCGTTTCGAACCTGGAGGCAGATACGCAGTATTTT.